Below are 30 T cell receptor beta chains sequenced from a single sample in a study of tumor-infiltrating lymphocytes in primary liver carcinoma. Between roughly 17 and 30 mg of unsorted bulk tissue served as the source from which RNA and DNA were co-extracted. The authors made TCR beta cDNA from 400 to 550 ng total RNA with a constant-region primer. Sequencing libraries for TCR beta derived from three nested multiplex PCR rounds that used slightly modified ARM-PCR. TRBV1-TRBV30 forward primers paired with a C-beta reverse primer drove the first two PCR rounds, ten to eleven cycles each. TCRdb re-derived calls from the multiplex PCR reads in MiXCR, one entry per CDR3 protein. This table has 90,000 to 150,000 distinct CDR3 sequences, less than 75% appearing once. What was sequenced was tumor-adjacent normal liver tissue. The receptors stem from an older woman with primary liver carcinoma and hepatitis B virus infection.

This sequence joins TRBV10-3 and TRBJ1-5; D gene unclear. Trimming took 0 bases from V and 2 from J, leaving 14 bases between them. The germline gives CDR1 ENHRY, CDR2 SYGVKD. The CDR3 runs 17 residues. The CDR3 coding sequence is TGTGCCATCAGTGAGTCGGGAACTGGGTTCGGCAATCAGCCCCAGCATTTT. Its protein product is CAISESGTGFGNQPQHF.

As concerns this clonotype: Germline and junction disagree at one end, which may indicate a read error. V and J are TRBV4-2 and TRBJ2-2; TRBD2 matches 8 bases. This CDR3 contains 16 residues. In germline, CDR1 is LGHNA, CDR2 YNFKEQ. CDR3 in amino acids: CASSQAIGRAPGELLF. In nucleotides, the CDR3 is TGTGCCAGCAGCCAGGCTATCGGGAGGGCCCCCGGGGAGCTGTTGTTT.

Concerning this clonotype itself: An end of the junction does not agree with germline; a read error may underlie this. This rearrangement joins TRBV14 to TRBJ1-5, with D perhaps matching TRBD1 (6 bases). CDR3 length: 16 amino acids. CDR1 and CDR2 from the germline V gene are SGHDN and FVKESK. CDR3 in amino acids: CASNQVKGVSNQPQHF. CDR3 DNA sequence: TGTGCCAGCAACCAAGTCAAGGGGGTTAGCAATCAGCCCCAGCATTTT.

This chain joins TRBV6-1 and TRBJ2-3; TRBD2 might be the D (6 bases). Germline V gives CDR1 MNHNS, CDR2 SASEGT. This CDR3 region has 16 residues. The germline V and J ends were trimmed by 8 bases and 7 bases, with 25 bases remaining between them. The CDR3: CASPHGRGPALNTQYF. CDR3 in DNA: TGTGCCAGCCCTCACGGGCGGGGACCAGCCCTAAATACGCAGTATTTT.

The rearrangement joins TRBV5-1 to TRBJ2-7, with D maybe TRBD2 (5 bases). CDR3 length: 14 amino acids. V lost 4 bases and J lost 5, with 16 bases in between. Germline CDR1 and CDR2: SGHRS and YFSETQ. The CDR3 nucleotides are TGCGCCAGCAGCGGCGGGCCGGGCCTGGACGAGCAGTACTTC. This encodes CASSGGPGLDEQYF.

About this clonotype itself: At one end the junction does not follow the germline gene, possibly because of a read error. The chain carries TRBV28 and TRBJ1-2; D is unresolved. Germline V CDR1 and CDR2: MDHEN, SYDVKM. The CDR3 length is 12 residues. The CDR3, as DNA: TGTGCCTGCAGTTTAGCCCAAGATGGCTACACCTTC. This gives the protein CACSLAQDGYTF.

The gene calls are TRBV12-3 or TRBV12-4 and TRBJ2-7; 12 positions agree with TRBD2. The CDR3 loop spans 15 amino acids. This chain's CDR3 is CVGSWTSGESYEQYF. CDR3 bases: TGTGTCGGCAGTTGGACTAGCGGGGAATCCTACGAGCAGTACTTC.

The table lists this clonotype with many counts. The chain employs TRBV6-5 and TRBJ2-5; 12 bases align to TRBD2. This CDR3 is built from 16 residues. V shed 3 bases and J 0 bases; nucleotides not matched to a gene: 2. Germline lookup yields CDR1 MNHEY and CDR2 SVGAGI. DNA for the CDR3: TGTGCCAGCAGTTATCGGACTAGCGGGAACCAAGAGACCCAGTACTTC. Translated, it gives CASSYRTSGNQETQYF.

As regards this clonotype: A much larger clonotype is one base distant, so this may be a read error. The V gene is TRBV11-2, the J gene TRBJ2-3; D unclear. CDR3 length: 15 residues. The germline CDR1 and CDR2 sequences are SGHAT and FQNNGV. The CDR3 is CASSLDSVSTNTQYF. The DNA of the CDR3 is TGTGCCAGCAGCTTAGATTCCGTCAGCACAAATACGCAGTATTTT.

The gene calls are TRBV29-1 and TRBJ1-1, with D hard to call. CDR1 is SQVTM, CDR2 ANQGSEA, per germline. The CDR3 sequence is 12 residues long. V lost 7 bases and J 5 bases, leaving 14 bases between the germline ends. The CDR3 is CSAPGPGTEAFF. CDR3 sequence (DNA): TGCAGCGCCCCTGGACCGGGAACTGAAGCTTTCTTT.

At least ten counts were recorded for this clonotype. This chain connects TRBV14 to TRBJ2-7; D may be TRBD1 (5 bases). The V gene lost 1 base and the J gene lost 1 base, with 11 bases spanning the gap. From germline, CDR1 is SGHDN and CDR2 FVKESK. The CDR3 is 15 residues long. CDR3 coding DNA: TGTGCCAGCAGCCAAGGGGTGGGGCCTTCCTACGAGCAGTACTTC. Translated: CASSQGVGPSYEQYF.

Judged by abundance, this clonotype is medium-sized. The J gene is TRBJ1-6, the V gene TRBV11-2; perhaps TRBD1 as D (5 bases). V gave up 0 bases and J gave up 7 bases, with 10 bases separating them. The CDR3 consists of 15 residues. Germline loops: CDR1 SGHAT, CDR2 FQNNGV. This CDR3 is CASSLDPGRNSPLHF. For the CDR3, the DNA is TGTGCCAGCAGCTTAGATCCAGGGAGGAATTCACCCCTCCACTTT.

A single count supports this clonotype. This chain joins TRBV6-1 and TRBJ2-1; 13 bases are a match to TRBD2. Germline trimming cut 4 bases from V and 6 bases from J; bases unmatched to any gene: 6. Germline CDR1 is MNHNS and CDR2 is SASEGT. The CDR3 consists of 16 residues. CDR3 in amino acids: CASSVWWTSGSNEQFF. In DNA form, the CDR3 reads TGTGCCAGCAGTGTATGGTGGACTAGCGGGAGCAATGAGCAGTTCTTC.

This clonotype has a single count. No conserved phenylalanine or tryptophan is present at the end of the CDR3, so a read error is the likely explanation. The chain recombines TRBV5-4 with TRBJ1-5; no definite D call. Germline lookup yields CDR1 SGHNT and CDR2 YYREEE (reference sequence). The CDR3 spans 14 residues. CDR3 residues: CASSLGESNQPQHS. CDR3 nucleotides: TGTGCCAGCAGCTTGGGTGAAAGCAATCAGCCTCAGCATTCT.

Details on this clonotype: A read error may produce the germline difference seen at one junction end. The V and J genes are TRBV12-3 or TRBV12-4 and TRBJ2-1; D is ambiguous. The CDR3 extends over 12 amino acids. CDR3 region: CAGSSVYNEQFF. CDR3 in DNA: TGTGCCGGCAGTTCTGTCTACAATGAGCAGTTCTTC.

This chain connects TRBV11-3 to TRBJ2-1, with D possibly matching TRBD2 (8 bases). Trimming stripped 5 bases from V and 6 bases from J, with 29 bases between. Germline CDR1 reads SGHNT; CDR2 reads YENEEA. The CDR3 totals 19 residues. Here the CDR3 DNA reads TGTGCCAGCAGCGTCGGGCAGGGGGGACTGGCGGGAGGATTCAATGAGCAGTTCTTC. Translating it yields CASSVGQGGLAGGFNEQFF.

This clonotype was found once. The chain is built from TRBV10-1 and TRBJ2-7; D uncertain. The CDR3 totals 15 residues. Germline lookup yields CDR1 WNHNN and CDR2 SYGVQD (reference sequence). Trimming stripped 4 bases from V and 3 bases from J, with 16 bases between. The CDR3 DNA follows: TGCGCCAGCAGTGGGTCTCATAGAAGAGGCTACGAGCAGTACTTC. It codes for CASSGSHRRGYEQYF.

Worth noting for this clonotype: One end of the junction is discordant with germline, which a read error may explain. The V call is TRBV12-3 or TRBV12-4, the J call TRBJ1-2; TRBD1 aligns across 8 bases. The CDR3 consists of 15 residues. The CDR3 DNA sequence: TGTCCCAGCAGTTTGTGGACAGGGAAGGGCTATGGCTACACCTTC. Its translation: CPSSLWTGKGYGYTF.

In this sample, this clonotype turned up a few times. A much larger clone lies a single base off, so this may be a read error. V gene TRBV5-1 combines with J gene TRBJ2-7; no clear D gene. CDR3 size: 14 residues. CDR1 SGHRS and CDR2 YFSETQ come from the germline V gene. This CDR3 reads CARSLYGSSYEQYF. Written as DNA, the CDR3 is TGCGCCAGGAGCTTATACGGCAGCTCCTACGAGCAGTACTTC.

A note on this clonotype: The CDR3 ends on some other residue instead of the conserved phenylalanine or tryptophan, so this is likely a read error. V and J are TRBV4-2 and TRBJ2-6; the D gene is possibly TRBD2 (5 bases). The CDR3 totals 17 residues. Germline values: CDR1 LGHNA, CDR2 YNFKEQ. This chain's CDR3 is CASSLLGTPPGANVLTY. The CDR3 DNA follows: TGTGCCAGTAGCCTACTAGGAACCCCTCCTGGGGCCAACGTCCTGACTTAC.

In the case of this clonotype: This CDR3 is missing its conserved last phenylalanine or tryptophan, likely due to a read error. This chain connects TRBV11-2 to TRBJ2-1, with D hard to call. Germline CDR1 SGHAT, CDR2 FQNNGV. The CDR3 is 12 residues long. Written as DNA, the CDR3 is TGTGCCAGTAGCTCACAAGTTAATGAGCAGTTCTTA. Translated, it gives CASSSQVNEQFL.

A note on this clonotype: Germline is not matched at one junction end, which may reflect a read error. This chain uses TRBV29-1 with TRBJ2-2; 11 bases line up with TRBD2. The CDR3 is 16 residues long. CDR1 and CDR2 (germline): SQVTM, ANQGSEA. The CDR3 region is CSLIAGGSVNIGELFF. The CDR3 nucleotides are TGCAGCTTGATAGCGGGAGGGTCGGTTAACATCGGGGAGCTGTTTTTT.

This clonotype was found once. A junction boundary mismatches the germline segment, possibly from a read error. The CDR3 reads CATGYSHTGELFF. The DNA for the CDR3 is TGTGCCACCGGGTATAGTCACACCGGGGAGCTATTTTTT. This sequence joins TRBV5-5 and TRBJ2-2, with TRBD2 as a possible D gene (5 bases). The CDR3 is 13 amino acids. CDR1 is SGHKS, CDR2 YYEKEE, per germline (reference sequence).

This clonotype has ten or more counts. The chain is built from TRBV29-1 and TRBJ2-5; no clear D. The ends were cut back, 4 bases at V and 2 bases at J, with 11 bases in the middle. The CDR3 length is 13 residues. CDR1 and CDR2 (germline): SQVTM, ANQGSEA. The CDR3 spells CSVAPGSQETQYF. The CDR3 DNA reads TGCAGCGTTGCCCCAGGTTCTCAAGAGACCCAGTACTTC. Combining the CDR3 with reference TRBV29-1 and TRBJ2-5 gives the whole variable domain SAVISQKPSRDICQRGTSLTIQCQVDSQVTMMFWYRQQPGQSLTLIATANQGSEATYESGFVIDKFPISRPNLTFSTLTVSNMSPEDSSIYLCSVAPGSQETQYFGPGTRLLVL.

In the case of this clonotype: The CDR3 carries no conserved terminal phenylalanine or tryptophan, so it likely arises from a read error. The V gene is TRBV29-1, the J gene TRBJ2-4; D call uncertain. CDR3 length equals 15 residues. CDR1 and CDR2 from the germline V gene are SQVTM and ANQGSEA. The V and J ends lost 1 base and 0 bases respectively, with 10 bases between them. The CDR3, as DNA: TGCAGCGTTGAAGTGGAGACTTTAGCCAAAAACATTCAGTACATC. Protein: CSVEVETLAKNIQYI.

As to this clonotype: A much larger clone is a single base away; this may be a read error. V is TRBV10-1 and J is TRBJ1-5, with D uncertain. Germline loops: CDR1 WNHNN, CDR2 SYGVQD (reference sequence). The CDR3 runs 10 residues. CDR3 in DNA: TGCGTCAGCCATCATCAGCCCCAGCATTTT. It translates to CVSHHQPQHF.

J is TRBJ2-3 and V is TRBV29-1, with 7 positions matching TRBD1. After removal of 6 bases from V and 6 bases from J, the junction contained 9 bases not matched to a gene. This CDR3 comprises 13 residues. Germline CDR1 and CDR2: SQVTM and ANQGSEA. The CDR3 nucleotides are TGCAGCGTGAAGGGGGCGCAACAGGATACGCAGTATTTT. Translating it yields CSVKGAQQDTQYF.

A note on this clonotype: One junction end disagrees with the germline gene, perhaps due to a read error. The chain is built from TRBV20-1 and TRBJ2-7; 8 positions match TRBD2. The CDR3 extends over 15 amino acids. CDR1 is DFQATT, CDR2 SNEGSKA, per germline (reference sequence). CDR3 nucleotide sequence: TGCAATGCTATCAGACTAGCGAGAGGGCCTTACGAGCAGTACTTC. Translating gives CNAIRLARGPYEQYF.

Points on this clonotype: Given a much more abundant clone one base away, this may be a read error. The V gene is TRBV28, the J gene TRBJ1-1, with unresolved D. Germline V gene data show CDR1 as MDHEN and CDR2 as SYDVKM. Deletions cut 5 bases from V and 3 bases from J, with 16 bases between. This CDR3 has 15 amino acids. As DNA, the CDR3 is TGTGCCAGCAGTCCCCTCGACATGGAGGACACTGAAGCTTTCTTT. Its translation is CASSPLDMEDTEAFF.

The chain recombines TRBV7-3 with TRBJ2-1; maybe TRBD2 (5 bases). The CDR3 sequence is 13 residues long. Trimming pared 3 bases from V and 8 bases from J, leaving 11 bases between. Germline-derived CDR1 and CDR2 are SGHTA and FQGTGA. Here the CDR3 DNA reads TGTGCCAGCAGCTTCAGCGGTTTGGATGAGCAGTTCTTC. This gives the protein CASSFSGLDEQFF.